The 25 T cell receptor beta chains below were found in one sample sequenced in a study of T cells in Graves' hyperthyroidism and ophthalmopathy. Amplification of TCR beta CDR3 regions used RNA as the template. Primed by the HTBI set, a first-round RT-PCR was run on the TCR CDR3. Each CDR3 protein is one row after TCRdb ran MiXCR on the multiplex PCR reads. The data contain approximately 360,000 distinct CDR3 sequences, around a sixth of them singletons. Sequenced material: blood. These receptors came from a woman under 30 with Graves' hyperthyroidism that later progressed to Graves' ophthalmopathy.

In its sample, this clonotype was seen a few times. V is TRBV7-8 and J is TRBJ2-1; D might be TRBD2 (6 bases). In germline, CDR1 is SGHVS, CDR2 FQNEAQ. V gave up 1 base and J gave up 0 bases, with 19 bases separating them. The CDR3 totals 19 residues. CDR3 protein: CASSLVGGAMMSSYNEQFF. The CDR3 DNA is TGTGCCAGCAGCTTAGTAGGAGGGGCTATGATGAGCTCCTACAATGAGCAGTTCTTC.

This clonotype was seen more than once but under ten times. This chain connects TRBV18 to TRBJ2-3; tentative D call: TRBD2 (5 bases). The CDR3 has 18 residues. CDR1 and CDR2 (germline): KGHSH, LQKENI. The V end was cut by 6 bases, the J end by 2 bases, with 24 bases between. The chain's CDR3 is CASSPKGGSTLHTDTQYF. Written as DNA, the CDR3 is TGTGCCAGCTCTCCGAAAGGCGGGTCTACCCTTCACACAGATACGCAGTATTTT.

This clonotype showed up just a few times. The CDR3 DNA reads TGCGCCAGCAGCCAAGAAGCTAGAGACTACGAGCAGTACTTC. Translated: CASSQEARDYEQYF. V and J are TRBV4-1 and TRBJ2-7; D unclear. V was pared by 0 bases and J by 3 bases, with 9 bases between. Germline loops: CDR1 MGHRA, CDR2 YSYEKL. This CDR3 contains 14 residues.

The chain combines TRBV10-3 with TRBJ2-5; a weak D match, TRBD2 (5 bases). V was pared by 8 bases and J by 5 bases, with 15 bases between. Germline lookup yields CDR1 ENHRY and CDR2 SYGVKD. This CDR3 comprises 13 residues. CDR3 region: CAIGRTPGETQYF. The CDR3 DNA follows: TGTGCCATCGGCCGGACTCCTGGGGAGACCCAGTACTTC.

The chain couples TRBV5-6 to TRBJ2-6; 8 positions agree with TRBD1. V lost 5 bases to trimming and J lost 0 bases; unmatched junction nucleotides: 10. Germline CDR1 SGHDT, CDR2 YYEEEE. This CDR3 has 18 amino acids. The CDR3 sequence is CASSFPGQADSGANVLTF. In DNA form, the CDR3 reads TGTGCCAGCAGTTTCCCGGGACAGGCTGACTCTGGGGCCAACGTCCTGACTTTC.

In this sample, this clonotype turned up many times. The CDR3 loop reads CASSLRGRGHWTQYF. In DNA, the CDR3 is TGTGCCAGCAGCCTTAGGGGACGGGGCCATTGGACCCAGTACTTC. This chain connects TRBV5-5 to TRBJ2-5; D could derive from TRBD1 or TRBD2 (5 bases each). There are 15 residues in the CDR3. The V gene lost 4 bases and the J gene lost 7 bases, with 20 bases spanning the gap. Per the germline V gene, CDR1 is SGHKS and CDR2 is YYEKEE (reference sequence).

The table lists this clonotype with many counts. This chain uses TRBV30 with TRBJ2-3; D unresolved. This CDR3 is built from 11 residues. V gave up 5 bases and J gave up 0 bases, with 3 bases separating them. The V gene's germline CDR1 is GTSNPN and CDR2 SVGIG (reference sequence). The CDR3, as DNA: TGTGCCTGGTCTAGCACAGATACGCAGTATTTT. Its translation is CAWSSTDTQYF. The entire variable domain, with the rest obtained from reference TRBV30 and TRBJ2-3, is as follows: SQTIHQWPATLVQPVGSPLSLECTVEGTSNPNLYWYRQAAGRGLQLLFYSVGIGQISSEVPQNLSASRPQDRQFILSSKKLLLSDSGFYLCAWSSTDTQYFGPGTRLTVL.

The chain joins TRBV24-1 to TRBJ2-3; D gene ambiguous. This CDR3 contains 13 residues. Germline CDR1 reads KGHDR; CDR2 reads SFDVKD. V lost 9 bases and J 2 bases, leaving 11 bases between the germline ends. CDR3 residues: CATSDPTTDTQYF. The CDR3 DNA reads TGTGCCACCTCAGATCCAACCACAGATACGCAGTATTTT.

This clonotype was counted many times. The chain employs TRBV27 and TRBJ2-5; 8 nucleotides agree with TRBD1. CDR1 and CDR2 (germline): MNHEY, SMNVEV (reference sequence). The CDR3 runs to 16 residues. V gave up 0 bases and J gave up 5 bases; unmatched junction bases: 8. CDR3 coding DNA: TGTGCCAGCAGTTTATCGCCAGGGGGCTCGATTGAGACCCAGTACTTC. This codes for CASSLSPGGSIETQYF.

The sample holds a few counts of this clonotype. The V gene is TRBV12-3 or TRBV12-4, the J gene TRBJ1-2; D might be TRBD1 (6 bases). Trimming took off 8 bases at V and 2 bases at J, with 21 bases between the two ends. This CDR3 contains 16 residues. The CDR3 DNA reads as TGTGCCAGCGGGCCTTCGAGGGAGGGGGACAACTATGGCTACACCTTC. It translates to CASGPSREGDNYGYTF.

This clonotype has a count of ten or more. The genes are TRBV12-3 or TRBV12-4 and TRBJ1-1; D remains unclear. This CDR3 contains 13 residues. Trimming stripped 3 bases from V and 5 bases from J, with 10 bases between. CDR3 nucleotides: TGTGCCAGCAGTTTCGGGGTGGGGACTGAAGCTTTCTTT. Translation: CASSFGVGTEAFF.

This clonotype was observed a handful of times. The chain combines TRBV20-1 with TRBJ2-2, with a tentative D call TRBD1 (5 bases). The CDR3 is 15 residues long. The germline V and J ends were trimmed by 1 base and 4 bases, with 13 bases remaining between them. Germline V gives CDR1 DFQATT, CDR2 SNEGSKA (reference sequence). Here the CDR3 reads CSARAADSSTGELFF. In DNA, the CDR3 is TGCAGTGCTAGAGCCGCTGACAGCTCCACCGGGGAGCTGTTTTTT.

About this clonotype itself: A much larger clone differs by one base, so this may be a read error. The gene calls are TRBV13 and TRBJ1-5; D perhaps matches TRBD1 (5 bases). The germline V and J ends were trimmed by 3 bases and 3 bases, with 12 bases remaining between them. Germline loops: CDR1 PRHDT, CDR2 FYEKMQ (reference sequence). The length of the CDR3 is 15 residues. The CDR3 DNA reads TGTGCCAGCAGCTTGGCCGGGGCAGTCAATCAGCCCCAGCATTTT. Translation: CASSLAGAVNQPQHF.

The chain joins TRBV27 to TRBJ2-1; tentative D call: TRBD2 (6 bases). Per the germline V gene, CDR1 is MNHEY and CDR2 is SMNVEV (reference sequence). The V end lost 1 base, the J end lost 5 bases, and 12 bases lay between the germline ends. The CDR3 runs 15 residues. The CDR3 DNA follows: TGTGCCAGCAGTTTATACGGCGGGGCCGACAATGAGCAGTTCTTC. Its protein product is CASSLYGGADNEQFF.

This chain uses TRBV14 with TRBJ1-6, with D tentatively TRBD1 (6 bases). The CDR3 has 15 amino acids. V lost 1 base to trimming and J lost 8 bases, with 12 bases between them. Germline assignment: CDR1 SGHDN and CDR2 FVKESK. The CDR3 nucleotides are TGTGCCAGCAGCCAAGTAGGGGGGGTATATTCACCCCTCCACTTT. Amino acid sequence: CASSQVGGVYSPLHF.

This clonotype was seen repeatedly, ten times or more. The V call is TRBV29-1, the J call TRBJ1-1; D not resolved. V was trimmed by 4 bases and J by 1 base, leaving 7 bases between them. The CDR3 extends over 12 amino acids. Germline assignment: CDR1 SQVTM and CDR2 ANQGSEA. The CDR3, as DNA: TGCAGCGTTGCGACGGGGAACACTGAAGCTTTCTTT. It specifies CSVATGNTEAFF.

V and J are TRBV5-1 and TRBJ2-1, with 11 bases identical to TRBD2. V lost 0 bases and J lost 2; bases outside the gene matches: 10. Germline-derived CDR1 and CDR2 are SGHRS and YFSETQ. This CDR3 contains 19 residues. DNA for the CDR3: TGCGCCAGCAGCTTGGGACCGTTTGGGACTAGCGGAACCTACAATGAGCAGTTCTTC. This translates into CASSLGPFGTSGTYNEQFF.

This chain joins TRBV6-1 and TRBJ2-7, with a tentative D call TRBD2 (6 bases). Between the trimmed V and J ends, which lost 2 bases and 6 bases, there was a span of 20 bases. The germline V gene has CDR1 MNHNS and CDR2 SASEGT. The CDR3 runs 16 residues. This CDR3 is CASSESPGGLPIEQYF. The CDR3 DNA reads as TGTGCCAGCAGTGAATCACCAGGAGGGCTCCCTATCGAGCAGTACTTC.

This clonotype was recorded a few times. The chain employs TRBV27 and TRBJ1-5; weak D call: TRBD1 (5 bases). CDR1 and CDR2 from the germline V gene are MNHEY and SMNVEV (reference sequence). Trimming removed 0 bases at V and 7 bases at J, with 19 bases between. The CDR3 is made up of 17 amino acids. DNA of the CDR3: TGTGCCAGCAGTTTATCGTTTACGACGGCCCGGGGGCAGCCCCAGCATTTT. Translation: CASSLSFTTARGQPQHF.

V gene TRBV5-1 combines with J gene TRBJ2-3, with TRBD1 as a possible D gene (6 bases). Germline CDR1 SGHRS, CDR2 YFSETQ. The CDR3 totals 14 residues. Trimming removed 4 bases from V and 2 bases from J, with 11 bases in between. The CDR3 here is CASSTQGPTDTQYF. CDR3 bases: TGCGCCAGCAGCACACAGGGCCCCACAGATACGCAGTATTTT.

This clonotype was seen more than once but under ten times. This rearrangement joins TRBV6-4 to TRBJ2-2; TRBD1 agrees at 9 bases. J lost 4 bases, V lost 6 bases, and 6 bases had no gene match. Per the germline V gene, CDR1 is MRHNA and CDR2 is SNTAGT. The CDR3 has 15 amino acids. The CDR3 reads CASSRQGERTGELFF. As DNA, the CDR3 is TGTGCCAGCAGCCGACAGGGGGAACGCACCGGGGAGCTGTTTTTT.

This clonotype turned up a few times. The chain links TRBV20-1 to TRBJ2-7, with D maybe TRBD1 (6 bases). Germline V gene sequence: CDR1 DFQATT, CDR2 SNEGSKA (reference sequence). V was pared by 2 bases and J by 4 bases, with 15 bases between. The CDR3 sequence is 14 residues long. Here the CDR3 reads CSARKGRGVYEQYF. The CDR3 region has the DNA TGCAGTGCTAGAAAGGGCAGGGGCGTTTACGAGCAGTACTTC.

CDR3: CASSVNYGYTF. DNA for the CDR3: TGTGCCAGCTCGGTGAACTATGGCTACACCTTC. The V call is TRBV7-9, the J call TRBJ1-2; D is unresolved. The ends were cut back, 8 bases at V and 2 bases at J, with 6 bases in the middle. Per the germline V gene, CDR1 is SEHNR and CDR2 is FQNEAQ (reference sequence). The CDR3 length is 11 residues.

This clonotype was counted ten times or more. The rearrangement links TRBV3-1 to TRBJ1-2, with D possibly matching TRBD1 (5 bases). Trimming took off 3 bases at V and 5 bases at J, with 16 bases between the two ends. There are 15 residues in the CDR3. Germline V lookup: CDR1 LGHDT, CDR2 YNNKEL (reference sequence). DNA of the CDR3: TGTGCCAGCAGCCAGTGGGGAAGGGGTCAATATGGCTACACCTTC. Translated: CASSQWGRGQYGYTF.

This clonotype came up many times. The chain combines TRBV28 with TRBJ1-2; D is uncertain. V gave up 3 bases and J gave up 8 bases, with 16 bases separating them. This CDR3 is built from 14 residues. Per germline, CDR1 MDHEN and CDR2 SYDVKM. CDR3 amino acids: CASSFVGRPFGYTF. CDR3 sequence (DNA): TGTGCCAGCAGTTTTGTGGGCAGGCCATTCGGCTACACCTTC.